A selection of T cell receptor beta chains follows, all from one sample in a study of blood T cell repertoires in COVID-19. Assay: immunoSEQ multiplex PCR; the TCRdb copy retains only in-frame clones and omits some. The sample carries about 190,000 clones, roughly 84% recorded once. The sample was peripheral blood. The receptor source for this set is a woman aged 40-49 years who had recovered from COVID-19. Both conserved end residues are part of each CDR3. Each record gives: J gene, CDR3 length, D gene, V gene, clone size, CDR3 protein, CDR3 DNA. A D gene is named only where the DNA matches it firmly. Clone size is given for some rows only: seen once, a few or many times, or a class if the clone is expanded.

J: TRBJ2-5
length: 15
D: TRBD2
V: TRBV12-5
size: many
CDR3: CASAQGLAGSETQYF
DNA: TGTGCTAGTGCCCAGGGACTAGCGGGATCTGAGACCCAGTACTTC

J: TRBJ2-3
length: 19
D: TRBD2
V: TRBV28
size: -
CDR3: CASSPRRLAGAGGTDTQYF
DNA: TGTGCCAGCAGCCCTAGGCGGCTAGCGGGAGCGGGAGGCACAGATACGCAGTATTTT

J: TRBJ1-5
length: 14
D: -
V: TRBV24-1
size: -
CDR3: CATSDFGGNQPQHF
DNA: TGTGCCACCAGTGATTTTGGGGGGAATCAGCCCCAGCATTTT

J: TRBJ2-7
length: 14
D: -
V: TRBV4-1
size: few
CDR3: CASSQEGQGSEQYF
DNA: TGCGCCAGCAGCCAAGAGGGGCAGGGGAGCGAGCAGTACTTC

J: TRBJ2-1
length: 15
D: TRBD2
V: TRBV30
size: -
CDR3: CAWSGGGEIYNEQFF
DNA: TGTGCCTGGAGTGGGGGGGGAGAGATCTACAATGAGCAGTTCTTC

J: TRBJ1-5
length: 14
D: -
V: TRBV28
size: -
CDR3: CASSQEQGTQPQHF
DNA: TGTGCCAGCAGCCAAGAACAGGGTACTCAGCCCCAGCATTTT

J: TRBJ2-1
length: 15
D: TRBD2
V: TRBV5-4
size: -
CDR3: CASSTGTSGSDEQFF
DNA: TGTGCCAGCAGCACCGGGACTAGCGGGAGCGATGAGCAGTTCTTC

J: TRBJ1-2
length: 16
D: -
V: TRBV28
size: -
CDR3: CASSPPGRGGDYGYTF
DNA: TGTGCCAGCAGTCCCCCCGGCCGTGGCGGAGACTATGGCTACACCTTC

J: TRBJ1-1
length: 15
D: -
V: TRBV28
size: -
CDR3: CASSLYLRSPTEAFF
DNA: TGTGCCAGCAGTTTATATCTCCGGAGCCCCACTGAAGCTTTCTTT

J: TRBJ2-2
length: 16
D: TRBD1
V: TRBV23-1
size: -
CDR3: CATLDPGQGGTGELFF
DNA: TGCGCCACCCTCGACCCGGGACAGGGGGGAACCGGGGAGCTGTTTTTT

J: TRBJ2-1
length: 13
D: -
V: TRBV19
size: -
CDR3: CASSSKRDSAQFF
DNA: TGTGCCAGTAGTAGCAAACGGGACTCAGCGCAGTTCTTC

J: TRBJ2-7
length: 15
D: TRBD2
V: TRBV28
size: once
CDR3: CASSPGTSGSYEQYF
DNA: TGTGCCAGCAGTCCCGGGACTAGCGGCTCCTACGAGCAGTACTTC

J: TRBJ2-7
length: 16
D: -
V: TRBV13
size: -
CDR3: CASSLGGHWGTYEQYF
DNA: TGTGCCAGCAGCTTAGGCGGGCATTGGGGCACCTACGAGCAGTACTTC

J: TRBJ1-5
length: 17
D: -
V: TRBV10-3
size: once
CDR3: CAISESSGAGSNQPQHF
DNA: TGTGCCATCAGTGAGTCGTCAGGGGCAGGAAGCAATCAGCCCCAGCATTTT

J: TRBJ2-3
length: 12
D: -
V: TRBV5-1
size: -
CDR3: CASSVEERTQYF
DNA: TGCGCCAGCTCGGTCGAGGAGCGTACGCAGTATTTT

J: TRBJ2-7
length: 12
D: TRBD1
V: TRBV30
size: -
CDR3: CALDRGYNEQYF
DNA: TGTGCCTTGGACAGGGGGTACAACGAGCAGTACTTC

J: TRBJ1-6
length: 15
D: -
V: TRBV9
size: -
CDR3: CASSDLGALNSPLHF
DNA: TGTGCCAGCTCAGATTTAGGGGCACTTAATTCACCCCTCCACTTT

J: TRBJ2-5
length: 15
D: -
V: TRBV15
size: -
CDR3: CATSSLPRQQETQYF
DNA: TGTGCCACCAGCAGTCTGCCCAGGCAACAAGAGACCCAGTACTTC

J: TRBJ2-1
length: 15
D: TRBD1
V: TRBV11-1
size: -
CDR3: CASSSRTGDRDEQFF
DNA: TGTGCCAGCAGCTCACGGACAGGGGACCGGGATGAGCAGTTCTTC

J: TRBJ2-7
length: 13
D: -
V: TRBV18
size: -
CDR3: CASSPRQSYEQYF
DNA: TGTGCCAGCTCACCACGGCAGTCCTACGAGCAGTACTTC

J: TRBJ1-1
length: 13
D: TRBD1
V: TRBV10-3
size: -
CDR3: CAIRTGGSTEAFF
DNA: TGTGCCATCAGAACAGGGGGCAGTACTGAAGCTTTCTTT

J: TRBJ1-4
length: 14
D: -
V: TRBV27
size: -
CDR3: CASSPGWGEEKLFF
DNA: TGTGCCAGCAGCCCCGGTTGGGGAGAGGAAAAACTGTTTTTT

J: TRBJ2-3
length: 13
D: -
V: TRBV18
size: -
CDR3: CASSPGTQDTQYF
DNA: TGTGCCAGCTCACCAGGCACCCAAGATACGCAGTATTTT

J: TRBJ1-5
length: 14
D: TRBD1
V: TRBV27
size: -
CDR3: CASSSGQGRQPQHF
DNA: TGTGCCAGCAGCTCCGGACAGGGGAGACAGCCCCAGCATTTT

J: TRBJ2-1
length: 14
D: TRBD2
V: TRBV28
size: -
CDR3: CASKLAGSYNEQFF
DNA: TGTGCCAGCAAACTAGCGGGATCCTACAATGAGCAGTTCTTC

J: TRBJ1-2
length: 15
D: -
V: TRBV3-1/TRBV3-2
size: -
CDR3: CASSPGIQELDGYTF
DNA: TGTGCCAGCAGCCCCGGGATACAAGAACTGGATGGCTACACCTTC

J: TRBJ2-5
length: 13
D: -
V: TRBV12-3/TRBV12-4
size: -
CDR3: CASSMTFQETQYF
DNA: TGTGCCAGCAGTATGACATTCCAAGAGACCCAGTACTTC

J: TRBJ2-2
length: 17
D: -
V: TRBV5-4
size: -
CDR3: CASSQRRLEYWTGELFF
DNA: TGTGCCAGCAGCCAGCGGCGTCTAGAGTATTGGACCGGGGAGCTGTTTTTT

J: TRBJ2-4
length: 16
D: TRBD1
V: TRBV5-6
size: -
CDR3: CASSWAPTGAKNIQYF
DNA: TGTGCCAGCAGCTGGGCCCCGACAGGGGCCAAAAACATTCAGTACTTC

J: TRBJ2-7
length: 14
D: -
V: TRBV10-3
size: -
CDR3: CAISGRDSPYEQYF
DNA: TGTGCCATCAGTGGTCGGGACTCGCCCTACGAGCAGTACTTC

J: TRBJ2-7
length: 17
D: TRBD2
V: TRBV27
size: -
CDR3: CASSLLGLAGVSDEQYF
DNA: TGTGCCAGCAGTTTATTGGGACTAGCGGGAGTTTCGGACGAGCAGTACTTC

J: TRBJ2-5
length: 12
D: -
V: TRBV18
size: -
CDR3: CASSPVQETQYF
DNA: TGTGCCAGCTCACCCGTCCAAGAGACCCAGTACTTC

J: TRBJ2-5
length: 14
D: -
V: TRBV19
size: -
CDR3: CASSQQSLQETQYF
DNA: TGTGCCAGTAGCCAACAGAGCCTCCAAGAGACCCAGTACTTC

J: TRBJ1-5
length: 15
D: -
V: TRBV28
size: -
CDR3: CASSGGTKRVQPQHF
DNA: TGTGCCAGCAGTGGGGGAACAAAGCGGGTTCAGCCCCAGCATTTT

J: TRBJ1-1
length: 16
D: TRBD1
V: TRBV28
size: -
CDR3: CASSLLGQGWYTEAFF
DNA: TGTGCCAGCAGTTTATTGGGACAGGGATGGTACACTGAAGCTTTCTTT

J: TRBJ1-2
length: 16
D: -
V: TRBV28
size: once
CDR3: CASSFYPGDGSRDYTF
DNA: TGTGCCAGCAGTTTTTACCCAGGGGACGGGTCTCGGGACTACACCTTC

J: TRBJ2-3
length: 14
D: TRBD2
V: TRBV9
size: -
CDR3: CASSVVAGVDTQYF
DNA: TGTGCCAGCAGCGTAGTAGCGGGAGTAGATACGCAGTATTTT

J: TRBJ2-5
length: 14
D: -
V: TRBV4-1
size: -
CDR3: CASSQDSIRETQYF
DNA: TGCGCCAGCAGCCAAGATTCGATACGGGAGACCCAGTACTTC

J: TRBJ2-6
length: 16
D: TRBD2
V: TRBV11-1
size: -
CDR3: CASTPIAGSGANVLTF
DNA: TGTGCCAGCACCCCCATAGCGGGCTCTGGGGCCAACGTCCTGACTTTC

J: TRBJ2-1
length: 16
D: -
V: TRBV5-1
size: -
CDR3: CASSLTGTPSYNEQFF
DNA: TGCGCCAGCAGCTTGACCGGGACACCCTCCTACAATGAGCAGTTCTTC

J: TRBJ2-4
length: 18
D: -
V: TRBV7-2
size: once
CDR3: CASSSPRVGSLAKNIQYF
DNA: TGTGCCAGCAGCTCACCCCGAGTGGGCAGCCTAGCCAAAAACATTCAGTACTTC

J: TRBJ2-7
length: 15
D: TRBD1
V: TRBV6-5
size: -
CDR3: CASRRSDRALYEQYF
DNA: TGTGCCAGCAGGCGTTCGGACAGGGCACTCTACGAGCAGTACTTC

J: TRBJ2-1
length: 15
D: -
V: TRBV7-9
size: few
CDR3: CASSLVDRRRGEQFF
DNA: TGTGCCAGCAGCTTAGTAGACCGTAGGAGGGGTGAGCAGTTCTTC

J: TRBJ2-7
length: 15
D: -
V: TRBV30
size: -
CDR3: CAWTGPGGSAYEQYF
DNA: TGTGCCTGGACAGGGCCGGGCGGTTCCGCCTACGAGCAGTACTTC

J: TRBJ2-3
length: 14
D: TRBD2
V: TRBV28
size: -
CDR3: CASGTSGSLDTQYF
DNA: TGTGCCAGCGGGACTAGCGGGAGCTTAGATACGCAGTATTTT

J: TRBJ2-7
length: 14
D: TRBD1
V: TRBV5-6
size: -
CDR3: CASSRGTGGYEQYF
DNA: TGTGCCAGCAGCAGGGGGACAGGGGGCTACGAGCAGTACTTC

J: TRBJ1-2
length: 15
D: -
V: TRBV6-5
size: -
CDR3: CASSYSSGGGNGYTF
DNA: TGTGCCAGCAGTTACTCTTCGGGGGGCGGGAATGGCTACACCTTC

J: TRBJ1-2
length: 17
D: TRBD1
V: TRBV9
size: -
CDR3: CASSGTPEDRFYYGYTF
DNA: TGTGCCAGCAGCGGTACACCCGAGGACAGGTTCTACTATGGCTACACCTTC

J: TRBJ1-1
length: 12
D: -
V: TRBV9
size: -
CDR3: CASSPGTTEAFF
DNA: TGTGCCAGCAGTCCCGGGACAACTGAAGCTTTCTTT

J: TRBJ2-7
length: 12
D: -
V: TRBV29-1
size: few
CDR3: CSVAPDSYEQYF
DNA: TGCAGCGTAGCTCCCGATTCCTACGAGCAGTACTTC

J: TRBJ2-7
length: 14
D: -
V: TRBV6-6
size: few
CDR3: CASSYSSEASEQYF
DNA: TGTGCCAGCAGTTACTCGAGCGAGGCTAGCGAGCAGTACTTC

J: TRBJ2-7
length: 13
D: -
V: TRBV19
size: once
CDR3: CASSPEPTNEQYF
DNA: TGTGCCAGTAGTCCAGAACCAACGAACGAGCAGTACTTC

J: TRBJ1-3
length: 16
D: -
V: TRBV2
size: -
CDR3: CASSEGTTGSGNTIYF
DNA: TGTGCCAGCAGTGAAGGGACAACAGGCTCTGGAAACACCATATATTTT